The 9 T cell receptor beta chains below all came from one sample that was sequenced in a study of graft-versus-host responses after intestinal transplantation. Which antigens these TCRs recognize remains unknown. Libraries were prepared by immunoSEQ multiplex PCR; TCRdb keeps only in-frame clonotypes and omits some of them. The table has around 100,000 clones, under 95% seen once; the top ten hold around 1.2%. This sample comprised unstimulated CD8+ T cells sorted from spleen or lymph node cells, obtained before intestinal transplant. The receptors here all came from a human donor who received an intestinal transplant.

On this clone itself: The same CDR3 also results from other DNA sequences found in this sample. CDR3 DNA: TGTGCTAGTGGGTCCGGAACCGAAGCTTTCTTT. It codes for CASGSGTEAFF. This chain connects TRBV12-5 to TRBJ1-1; the D is unclear. The CDR3 sequence is 11 residues long. V was trimmed by 6 bases and J by 8 bases, leaving 10 bases between them. From germline, CDR1 is LGHNT and CDR2 FRNRAP.

The V and J genes are TRBV19 and TRBJ2-1; the D call may be TRBD1 or TRBD2 (6 bases each). The germline V and J ends were trimmed by 1 base and 5 bases, with 12 bases remaining between them. This CDR3 contains 15 residues. Germline V gene lookup returns CDR1 LNHDA and CDR2 SQIVND (reference sequence). For the CDR3, the DNA is TGTGCCAGTAGTATAGCTGGGGGGCCTCACAATGAGCAGTTCTTC. Residues: CASSIAGGPHNEQFF.

The chain has TRBV7-9 and TRBJ1-2; 10 nucleotides agree with TRBD1. CDR3 length: 15 residues. Trimming at V came to 5 bases and at J to 4 bases, leaving 7 bases not matched to a gene. Germline lookup yields CDR1 SEHNR and CDR2 FQNEAQ (reference sequence). The CDR3 sequence: CASSGTGALLYGYTF. The CDR3 DNA follows: TGTGCCAGCAGCGGGACAGGGGCCTTACTCTATGGCTACACCTTC.

This rearrangement joins TRBV13 to TRBJ1-6, with 7 bases aligning to TRBD1. The CDR3 covers 15 residues. The V and J ends lost 5 bases and 6 bases, in that order; junction bases with no gene match: 7. Germline V gives CDR1 PRHDT, CDR2 FYEKMQ (reference sequence). CDR3 residues: CASSAWDSINSPLHF. In DNA form, the CDR3 reads TGTGCCAGCAGCGCCTGGGACAGCATTAATTCACCCCTCCACTTT.

The chain carries TRBV29-1 and TRBJ1-2; possible D gene TRBD1, 5 bases. V lost 1 base and J 2 bases, leaving 5 bases between the germline ends. The CDR3 contains 12 residues. Germline CDR1 is SQVTM and CDR2 is ANQGSEA. This chain's CDR3 is CSVEAGNYGYTF. The DNA of the CDR3 is TGCAGCGTTGAAGCAGGGAACTATGGCTACACCTTC.

V gene TRBV11-2 combines with J gene TRBJ1-3; tentative D call: TRBD1 (5 bases). This CDR3 has 17 residues. The germline V gene encodes CDR1 SGHAT and CDR2 FQNNGV. V was shortened by 0 bases and J by 3 bases, with 15 bases between the two germline ends. CDR3: CASSLEGRWQGGNTIYF. CDR3 nucleotide sequence: TGTGCCAGCAGCTTAGAGGGGCGGTGGCAGGGTGGAAACACCATATATTTT.

The chain has TRBV27 and TRBJ2-7; a possible D gene is TRBD2 (6 bases). Trimming cost V 5 bases and J 0 bases, with 14 bases left between them. This CDR3 has 15 residues. Germline V CDR1 and CDR2: MNHEY, SMNVEV (reference sequence). The DNA of the CDR3 is TGTGCCAGCAGTCCCCTAAGCGGGTTCTCCTACGAGCAGTACTTC. This encodes CASSPLSGFSYEQYF.

The chain employs TRBV19 and TRBJ2-3, with unresolved D. Trimming shortened V by 6 bases and J by 4 bases, and 5 bases separated the two germline ends. Looked up from germline, CDR1 is LNHDA and CDR2 is SQIVND (reference sequence). The CDR3 sequence is 11 residues long. The CDR3 nucleotides read TGTGCCAGTAGGGGTTCAGATACGCAGTATTTT. It codes for CASRGSDTQYF.

V and J are TRBV10-3 and TRBJ2-3; 8 bases agree with TRBD2. Germline CDR1 reads ENHRY; CDR2 reads SYGVKD. V lost 11 bases, J lost 0 bases, and 7 bases stayed unmatched. The CDR3 contains 14 residues. CDR3 sequence reads: CAGSGGPSTDTQYF. CDR3 bases: TGTGCCGGGAGCGGGGGCCCTAGCACAGATACGCAGTATTTT.